What follows are 15 T cell receptor beta chains derived from one specimen sequenced in a study of identical twins. MiXCR, applied by TCRdb to the 5' RACE reads, yields one record per CDR3 protein. This table has a few hundred thousand distinct CDR3 sequences, just under 10% appearing once. In addition, the sample was reused for a study of yellow fever vaccine responses in identical twins.

Sequences were obtained from PBMCs. These receptors were obtained from a young woman in good health.

This clonotype was seen a handful of times. This chain links TRBV7-3 with TRBJ2-1, with D tentatively TRBD2 (5 bases). This CDR3 is 15 amino acids long. The germline V gene encodes CDR1 SGHTA and CDR2 FQGTGA. Trimming took 2 bases from V and 2 from J, leaving 10 bases between them. CDR3 protein: CASSLGGPAYNEQFF. The CDR3 DNA reads TGTGCCAGCAGCTTAGGCGGGCCCGCCTACAATGAGCAGTTCTTC.

This clonotype was seen more than once but under ten times. J is TRBJ2-2 and V is TRBV5-1; a possible D gene is TRBD2 (5 bases). Germline CDR1 reads SGHRS; CDR2 reads YFSETQ. CDR3 length equals 15 residues. The ends were cut back, 9 bases at V and 3 bases at J, with 18 bases in the middle. The CDR3 DNA follows: TGCGCCAACACCCCGATGGGCGGGTACACCGGGGAGCTGTTTTTT. Residues: CANTPMGGYTGELFF.

V and J are TRBV5-1 and TRBJ2-7; no clear D. Deletions cut 4 bases from V and 1 base from J, with 12 bases between. CDR1 SGHRS and CDR2 YFSETQ come from the germline V gene. CDR3 length equals 14 residues. In DNA form, the CDR3 reads TGCGCCAGCAGCATAAATACTGCGTCCTACGAGCAGTACTTC. Translating gives CASSINTASYEQYF.

This clonotype was seen only a few times. CDR3 loop: CASSPNTGTGNYEQYF. In nucleotides, the CDR3 is TGTGCCAGCAGCCCTAATACCGGGACAGGGAACTACGAGCAGTACTTC. V is TRBV14 and J is TRBJ2-7, with 9 bases lining up with TRBD1. Germline V gene lookup returns CDR1 SGHDN and CDR2 FVKESK. V shed 4 bases, J shed 3 bases, and the junction held 10 bases outside the gene matches. The CDR3 runs 16 residues. The whole variable domain, filled in from reference TRBV14 and TRBJ2-7, reads EAGVTQFPSHSVIEKGQTVTLRCDPISGHDNLYWYRRVMGKEIKFLLHFVKESKQDESGMPNNRFLAERTGGTYSTLKVQPAELEDSGVYFCASSPNTGTGNYEQYFGPGTRLTVT.

This clonotype has only a few counts. The rearrangement joins TRBV27 to TRBJ2-7; D is possibly TRBD2 (5 bases). The CDR3 loop spans 14 amino acids. The ends were cut back, 3 bases at V and 2 bases at J, with 11 bases in the middle. CDR1 and CDR2 from the germline V gene are MNHEY and SMNVEV (reference sequence). The CDR3 spells CASSFGSAAYEQYF. The CDR3 coding sequence is TGTGCCAGCAGTTTCGGATCAGCGGCCTACGAGCAGTACTTC.

Many counts were recorded for this clonotype. This chain joins TRBV5-1 and TRBJ2-7; D not certain. The V gene lost 7 bases and the J gene lost 0 bases, with 8 bases spanning the gap. The germline gives CDR1 SGHRS, CDR2 YFSETQ. The CDR3 spans 12 residues. In DNA, the CDR3 is TGCGCCAGCGGTTGGGGCTCCTACGAGCAGTACTTC. As protein: CASGWGSYEQYF.

In this sample, this clonotype turned up many times. J is TRBJ2-3 and V is TRBV5-1; the D is unclear. This CDR3 has 15 amino acids. V lost 2 bases and J 3 bases, leaving 13 bases between the germline ends. Germline CDR1 reads SGHRS; CDR2 reads YFSETQ. The CDR3 sequence is CASSFSPGRTDTQYF. The CDR3 DNA reads TGCGCCAGCAGCTTTTCTCCAGGAAGGACAGATACGCAGTATTTT.

This clonotype was seen at least ten times. Sequence at one end of the junction differs from germline and may be a read error. V gene TRBV7-9 combines with J gene TRBJ2-7; D is unclear. The germline V gene encodes CDR1 SEHNR and CDR2 FQNEAQ (reference sequence). This CDR3 contains 14 residues. The CDR3 region has the DNA TGTGCCAGCAGCTTATCTGGCACCTCGTACGGGCAGTACTTC. Its protein is CASSLSGTSYGQYF.

The rearrangement links TRBV6-2 or TRBV6-3 to TRBJ2-1, with D tentatively TRBD1 (5 bases). Germline V gives CDR1 MNHEY, CDR2 SVGEGT. The CDR3 runs 17 residues. V lost 4 bases and J lost 5, with 21 bases in between. CDR3 bases: TGTGCCAGCAGTTTCATCATAGAGTTTGACAGAAACAATGAGCAGTTCTTC. As protein: CASSFIIEFDRNNEQFF.

The chain employs TRBV5-4 and TRBJ1-2; 7 bases are a match to TRBD1. This CDR3 spans 13 amino acids. Per germline, CDR1 SGHNT and CDR2 YYREEE (reference sequence). With 2 bases clipped from V and 7 bases from J, the junction kept 5 bases outside the gene matches. For the CDR3, the DNA is TGTGCCAGCAGCTTCGCAGGGGGTTTTGGCTACACCTTC. Translating it yields CASSFAGGFGYTF.

This clonotype was detected many times. This chain connects TRBV4-2 to TRBJ1-5; D uncertain. CDR1 is LGHNA and CDR2 is YNFKEQ in the germline V gene. This CDR3 region has 15 residues. V was trimmed by 4 bases and J by 5 bases, leaving 15 bases between them. CDR3 region: CASSPTRGVDQPQHF. In nucleotides, the CDR3 is TGTGCCAGCAGCCCCACACGCGGGGTTGATCAGCCCCAGCATTTT.

V usage is TRBV20-1 and J usage is TRBJ2-7, with 8 bases that match TRBD2. The CDR3 length is 14 residues. V dropped 6 bases and J dropped 6; count of bases not matched to a gene: 13. Germline assignment: CDR1 DFQATT and CDR2 SNEGSKA (reference sequence). The CDR3 loop reads CSAPRLARSREQYF. The CDR3 DNA reads as TGCAGTGCCCCCCGACTAGCGAGATCACGCGAGCAGTACTTC.

This clonotype was counted a few times. The V gene is TRBV4-3, the J gene TRBJ2-7; 13 nucleotides agree with TRBD2. The germline CDR1 and CDR2 sequences are LGHNA and YSLEER. This CDR3 region has 17 residues. After removal of 0 bases from V and 6 bases from J, the junction contained 8 bases not matched to a gene. CDR3 sequence: CASSQDLETSGRSEQYF. The CDR3 bases are TGCGCCAGCAGCCAAGATCTGGAGACTAGCGGGAGGTCCGAGCAGTACTTC.

This clonotype was detected many times. The chain employs TRBV4-1 and TRBJ1-1; no definite D call. V lost 5 bases to trimming and J lost 6 bases, with 16 bases between them. The germline gives CDR1 MGHRA, CDR2 YSYEKL. This CDR3 spans 14 amino acids. The CDR3 spells CASSGGRVGPEAFF. CDR3 coding DNA: TGCGCCAGCAGCGGAGGCCGGGTGGGTCCTGAAGCTTTCTTT.

This clonotype was observed at least ten times. The chain has TRBV10-1 and TRBJ2-5, with D perhaps TRBD1 (6 bases). The germline V gene has CDR1 WNHNN and CDR2 SYGVQD (reference sequence). The V end was cut by 6 bases, the J end by 2 bases, with 13 bases between. This CDR3 has 14 residues. The CDR3 sequence is CASRTGQRQETQYF. As DNA, the CDR3 is TGCGCCAGCAGGACAGGCCAGAGACAAGAGACCCAGTACTTC.